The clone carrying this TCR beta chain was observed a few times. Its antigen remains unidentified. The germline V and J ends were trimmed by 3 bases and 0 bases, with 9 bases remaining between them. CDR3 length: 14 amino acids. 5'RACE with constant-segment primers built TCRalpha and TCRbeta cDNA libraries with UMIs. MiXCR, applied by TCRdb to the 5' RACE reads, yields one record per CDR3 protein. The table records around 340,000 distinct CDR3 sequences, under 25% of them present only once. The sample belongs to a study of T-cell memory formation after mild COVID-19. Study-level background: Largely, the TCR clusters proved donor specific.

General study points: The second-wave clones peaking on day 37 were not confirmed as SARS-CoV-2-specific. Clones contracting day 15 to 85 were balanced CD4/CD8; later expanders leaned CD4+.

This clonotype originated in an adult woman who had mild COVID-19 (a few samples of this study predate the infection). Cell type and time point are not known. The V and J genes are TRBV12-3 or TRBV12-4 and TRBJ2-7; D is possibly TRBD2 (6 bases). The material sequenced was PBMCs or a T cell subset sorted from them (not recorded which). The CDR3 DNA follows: TGTGCCAGCAGTTTCTGGAGGGCCTCCTACGAGCAGTACTTC. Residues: CASSFWRASYEQYF.